This record covers a single T cell receptor (beta chain). Its antigen remains unknown. CDR3 length: 15 amino acids. V gave up 6 bases and J gave up 7 bases, with 18 bases separating them. This sample was taken from a study of response to subunit inactivated influenza vaccine. Study-level findings and limits: Each seasonal influenza vaccination, the authors suggested, recruits few new T cells.

TCRdb independently ran MiXCR on the RT-PCR reads; one entry per CDR3 protein. The sample includes about 540,000 distinct CDR3 sequences, 20% to 25% of them seen just once. These records were also assigned to another study, of T cells expressing NK-cell markers. Per that study: With UMIs, 5'RACE template switching was used to make TCR beta cDNA. One of the eight sequenced donors was seronegative, whereas the other seven were HCMV-seropositive. Once again these clonotypes came out on top in the CD3+CD56-NKG2C+ fraction of a few donors.

This clonotype was sampled from a man in his forties or fifties who received an inactivated influenza vaccine. This sample comprised CD4+ T cells sorted from PBMCs, obtained about 12 days after vaccination. The chain uses TRBV12-3 or TRBV12-4 and TRBJ2-2; D perhaps matches TRBD1 (6 bases). The CDR3 DNA sequence: TGTGCCAGCAGGTTAACAGGGATTCATGGCGGGGAGCTGTTTTTT. This gives the protein CASRLTGIHGGELFF.